These 13 T cell receptor beta chains were sequenced from one sample in a study of response to subunit inactivated influenza vaccine. TCRdb re-called the RT-PCR reads through MiXCR, storing one row per CDR3 protein. Of about 160,000 distinct CDR3 sequences listed, approximately 10% are singletons. Sequenced here: non-naive T cells sorted from PBMCs, sampled more than 35 days after vaccination. These receptors originate from a man in his fifties or sixties who received an inactivated influenza vaccine.

J is TRBJ2-7 and V is TRBV5-1; D remains unclear. V was trimmed by 1 base and J by 6 bases, leaving 11 bases between them. The CDR3 runs 13 residues. Germline assignment: CDR1 SGHRS and CDR2 YFSETQ. CDR3 residues: CASSLRISSEQYF. CDR3 DNA: TGCGCCAGCAGCTTGCGAATAAGCTCCGAGCAGTACTTC.

Only a few counts were recorded for this clonotype. This rearrangement joins TRBV20-1 to TRBJ2-4, with D perhaps being TRBD1 or TRBD2 (5 bases each). The germline gives CDR1 DFQATT, CDR2 SNEGSKA (reference sequence). V lost 3 bases and J 4 bases, leaving 13 bases between the germline ends. CDR3 length: 14 amino acids. The CDR3 protein is CSASGARGKNIQYF. CDR3 in DNA: TGCAGTGCTAGCGGGGCCCGAGGAAAAAACATTCAGTACTTC.

The genes are TRBV28 and TRBJ1-1, with a weak D call TRBD1 (6 bases). V was pared by 5 bases and J by 5 bases, with 15 bases between. CDR3 size: 14 residues. CDR1 MDHEN and CDR2 SYDVKM come from the germline V gene. CDR3 DNA: TGTGCCAGCAGTAATTACAGGGTAAGGACTGAAGCTTTCTTT. Translation: CASSNYRVRTEAFF.

This clonotype was observed a few times. The V call is TRBV4-2, the J call TRBJ1-1, with D possibly being TRBD1 (5 bases). Trimming took off 0 bases at V and 5 bases at J, with 16 bases between the two ends. The CDR3 runs to 16 residues. The germline V gene encodes CDR1 LGHNA and CDR2 YNFKEQ. The CDR3 region has the DNA TGTGCCAGCAGCCAAGACCATAGGGACGGATGGACTGAAGCTTTCTTT. Its translation is CASSQDHRDGWTEAFF.

This chain connects TRBV5-1 to TRBJ2-7; 12 bases are shared with TRBD2. The CDR3 covers 16 residues. Germline CDR1 and CDR2: SGHRS and YFSETQ. V lost 4 bases to trimming and J lost 2 bases; unmatched junction nucleotides: 7. The CDR3 sequence is CASSPKLAGGPYEQYF. The DNA for the CDR3 is TGCGCCAGCAGCCCCAAACTAGCGGGAGGTCCCTACGAGCAGTACTTC.

This clonotype was observed a few times. The V and J genes are TRBV5-1 and TRBJ2-1, with D possibly matching TRBD2 (6 bases). V was shortened by 2 bases and J by 7 bases, with 19 bases between the two germline ends. The CDR3 runs to 16 residues. Germline values: CDR1 SGHRS, CDR2 YFSETQ. DNA of the CDR3: TGCGCCAGCAGCTTCGAGACTAGGGGAATTGGGAATGAGCAGTTCTTC. Residues: CASSFETRGIGNEQFF.

V gene TRBV6-5 combines with J gene TRBJ2-1; the D gene is possibly TRBD1 (5 bases). The V and J ends lost 2 bases and 4 bases respectively, with 6 bases between them. The V gene's germline CDR1 is MNHEY and CDR2 SVGAGI. The CDR3 covers 13 residues. The chain's CDR3 is CASSYRQYNEQFF. The CDR3 DNA reads as TGTGCCAGCAGTTACCGACAGTACAATGAGCAGTTCTTC.

This clonotype has just a few counts. The V gene is TRBV7-2, the J gene TRBJ2-7, with TRBD1 as a possible D gene (6 bases). V was pared by 1 base and J by 8 bases, with 18 bases between. This CDR3 is built from 15 residues. Germline V gene sequence: CDR1 SGHTA, CDR2 FQGNSA. CDR3 residues: CASSLGRQAPLQQYF. The CDR3, as DNA: TGTGCCAGCAGCTTAGGCAGACAGGCCCCCCTCCAGCAGTACTTC.

This clonotype was detected ten times or more. The chain couples TRBV7-2 to TRBJ2-5, with D unclear. Per germline, CDR1 SGHTA and CDR2 FQGNSA. V was cut by 1 base and J by 5 bases, with 8 bases left in between. The CDR3 spans 13 residues. The chain's CDR3 is CASSLVGFETQYF. The CDR3 coding sequence is TGTGCCAGCAGCTTAGTCGGGTTCGAGACCCAGTACTTC.

This clonotype was observed a few times. The rearrangement joins TRBV5-1 to TRBJ2-7; D not certain. The CDR3 has 12 residues. Trimming pared 2 bases from V and 5 bases from J, leaving 8 bases between. The germline gives CDR1 SGHRS, CDR2 YFSETQ. The CDR3 DNA sequence: TGCGCCAGCAGCTTTTTCGGAGACGAGCAGTACTTC. This codes for CASSFFGDEQYF.

This clonotype has more than one count but fewer than ten. The chain recombines TRBV6-6 with TRBJ2-2, with D uncertain. The CDR3 sequence is 13 residues long. The germline gives CDR1 MNHNY, CDR2 SVGAGI (reference sequence). The V end lost 5 bases, the J end lost 6 bases, and 10 bases lay between the germline ends. CDR3 nucleotide sequence: TGTGCCAGCAGTCCTATAGAAGCCGGGGAGCTGTTTTTT. It encodes CASSPIEAGELFF.

The chain recombines TRBV7-2 with TRBJ2-4, with 10 bases lining up with TRBD2. The junction had 2 bases not matched to a gene; V was cut back by 3 bases and J by 0 bases. The germline V gene has CDR1 SGHTA and CDR2 FQGNSA. The CDR3 loop spans 16 amino acids. Written as DNA, the CDR3 is TGTGCCAGCAGCTTTACTAGCGGGATAGCCAAAAACATTCAGTACTTC. Amino acid sequence: CASSFTSGIAKNIQYF.

This clonotype occurred many times. At one end the junction does not follow the germline gene, possibly because of a read error. This chain joins TRBV7-2 and TRBJ2-1; the D is unclear. This CDR3 contains 14 residues. Germline loops: CDR1 SGHTA, CDR2 FQGNSA. In DNA form, the CDR3 reads TGTGCCGGCCCGGTGCAGATCTCCAACAATGAGCAGTTCTTC. Translation gives CAGPVQISNNEQFF.